The 13 T cell receptor beta chains in this list originate from one sample, sequenced in a study of blood T cell repertoires in COVID-19. Using immunoSEQ multiplex PCR, the repertoire was profiled, and TCRdb retains in-frame clones only, with some absent. Of 150,000 to 200,000 clones in the sample, around 87% were seen once. Sequences were obtained from peripheral blood. All receptors come from a man younger than 35 with acute or convalescent COVID-19.

This sequence joins TRBV28 and TRBJ1-5; a weak D match, TRBD1 (5 bases). Germline CDR1 is MDHEN and CDR2 is SYDVKM. V was cut by 3 bases and J by 3 bases, with 9 bases left in between. This CDR3 has 14 amino acids. The CDR3: CASSLQGINQPQHF. The CDR3 bases are TGTGCCAGCAGTTTGCAGGGAATCAATCAGCCCCAGCATTTT. The whole variable domain, filled in from reference TRBV28 and TRBJ1-5, reads DVKVTQSSRYLVKRTGEKVFLECVQDMDHENMFWYRQDPGLGLRLIYFSYDVKMKEKGDIPEGYSVSREKKERFSLILESASTNQTSMYLCASSLQGINQPQHFGDGTRLSIL.

The chain combines TRBV11-2 with TRBJ2-3; 11 bases fit TRBD2. Trimming at V came to 2 bases and at J to 2 bases, leaving 9 bases not matched to a gene. The length of the CDR3 is 18 residues. Germline CDR1 and CDR2: SGHAT and FQNNGV. CDR3 region: CASSLRGLAVLSTDTQYF. CDR3 in DNA: TGTGCCAGCAGCTTACGGGGACTAGCGGTCTTATCCACAGATACGCAGTATTTT.

The CDR3 spells CASSDSTGSDTQYF. The CDR3 nucleotides are TGTGCCAGCAGTGACTCGACAGGGTCAGATACGCAGTATTTT. The rearrangement links TRBV6-4 to TRBJ2-3; 7 bases are a match to TRBD1. CDR3 length equals 14 residues. CDR1 and CDR2 (germline): MRHNA, SNTAGT. Germline trimming cut 0 bases from V and 4 bases from J; bases unmatched to any gene: 1.

The V gene is TRBV9, the J gene TRBJ1-2, with 7 positions matching TRBD1. Germline assignment: CDR1 SGDLS and CDR2 YYNGEE. Trimming cost V 0 bases and J 4 bases; bases outside gene matches: 6. CDR3 length: 15 amino acids. The CDR3 sequence is CASSVASGTAYGYTF. CDR3 DNA: TGTGCCAGCAGCGTAGCCTCTGGGACAGCCTATGGCTACACCTTC.

This chain connects TRBV11-2 to TRBJ1-3; D is unclear. This CDR3 spans 16 amino acids. Germline V gene data show CDR1 as SGHAT and CDR2 as FQNNGV. Trimming took off 5 bases at V and 0 bases at J, with 14 bases between the two ends. CDR3 region: CASSLPSPFSGNTIYF. The CDR3, as DNA: TGTGCCAGCAGCCTTCCTAGTCCCTTCTCTGGAAACACCATATATTTT.

The rearrangement joins TRBV5-1 to TRBJ2-1, with 9 bases fitting TRBD2. Germline V gene sequence: CDR1 SGHRS, CDR2 YFSETQ. Unmatched junction bases numbered 9, after V lost 7 bases and J lost 7 bases. The CDR3 length is 14 residues. CDR3 in amino acids: CASQYSGGRNEQFF. The CDR3 bases are TGCGCCAGCCAGTACAGCGGGGGGAGGAATGAGCAGTTCTTC.

This clone has only a few counts. The chain carries TRBV7-3 and TRBJ2-3; D ambiguous. The CDR3 covers 16 residues. Trimming cost V 1 base and J 2 bases, with 13 bases left between them. CDR1 is SGHTA and CDR2 is FQGTGA in the germline V gene. The CDR3 reads CASSLNSRVATDTQYF. The CDR3 region has the DNA TGTGCCAGCAGCTTAAATAGTCGGGTAGCCACAGATACGCAGTATTTT. Variable domain in full (rest from reference TRBV7-3 and TRBJ2-3): GAGVSQTPSNKVTEKGKYVELRCDPISGHTALYWYRQSLGQGPEFLIYFQGTGAADDSGLPNDRFFAVRPEGSVSTLKIQRTERGDSAVYLCASSLNSRVATDTQYFGPGTRLTVL.

This chain uses TRBV6-5 with TRBJ2-1, with 13 bases aligning to TRBD2. CDR1 is MNHEY, CDR2 SVGAGI, per germline. This CDR3 region has 15 residues. V shed 2 bases and J 7 bases; nucleotides not matched to a gene: 2. This CDR3 reads CASSYEGLAGNEQFF. The CDR3 region has the DNA TGTGCCAGCAGTTACGAGGGACTAGCGGGGAATGAGCAGTTCTTC.

A remark on this clone: The limits of the CDR3 on the DNA are not certain, so only TCRdb's listed CDR3 is given. This chain joins TRBV12-1 and TRBJ1-5; TRBD1 is taken as the D call from the table, unchecked against the DNA. TRBV12-1 is assigned pseudogene status. With termini counted, the CDR3 has 15 amino acids. CDR3 sequence: CASSFGQGISQPQHF.

The gene calls are TRBV3-1 (or the pseudogene TRBV3-2) and TRBJ2-1, with 9 bases matching TRBD2. CDR3 length: 18 amino acids. The V segment lost 10 bases and the J segment 4 bases; nucleotides outside the gene matches: 20. CDR1 LGHDT and CDR2 YNNKEL come from the germline V gene (reference sequence). CDR3 in DNA: TGTGCCACCAAGACTCGCGGGGGGGCCCAAACCTTATACAATGAGCAGTTCTTC. Translated, it gives CATKTRGGAQTLYNEQFF.

The V gene is TRBV15, the J gene TRBJ1-4; the match to TRBD1 covers 9 bases. Unmatched junction bases numbered 5, after V lost 1 base and J lost 5 bases. CDR3 length equals 16 residues. Germline V gene lookup returns CDR1 LNHNV and CDR2 YYDKDF (reference sequence). Written as DNA, the CDR3 is TGTGCCACCAGCAGAGGCCACGGGACAGGGAATGAAAAACTGTTTTTT. Encoded protein: CATSRGHGTGNEKLFF.

The CDR3 reads CASSHYNEQFF. DNA for the CDR3: TGTGCCAGTAGTCACTACAATGAGCAGTTCTTC. The chain carries TRBV19 and TRBJ2-1; D gene unclear. CDR1 is LNHDA and CDR2 is SQIVND in the germline V gene (reference sequence). The CDR3 consists of 11 residues. V lost 5 bases and J lost 3, with 2 bases in between.

About this clone itself: One end of the junction fails to match germline, which may point to a read error. The chain recombines TRBV24-1 with TRBJ1-2; no clear D. Germline V gene sequence: CDR1 KGHDR, CDR2 SFDVKD. The CDR3 covers 18 residues. CDR3 coding DNA: TGTGCCACCAGTGATTTCCTTTACCCGGGAGATTATTACTATGGCTACGCCTTC. Its translation: CATSDFLYPGDYYYGYAF.